Listed below are T cell receptor beta chains from one sample, sequenced in a study of T-cell reconstitution after alpha-beta-depleted transplantation in children. MiXCR was run by TCRdb on the PCR reads, yielding one entry per CDR3 protein. The sample yields approximately 500,000 distinct CDR3 sequences, roughly a tenth seen once. This sample comprised PBMCs, obtained before TCRalphabeta/CD19-depleted stem cell transplant. The receptors originated from a child aged 2-15 years with inherited bone marrow failure, due to receive a stem cell transplant. CDR3s include the opening cysteine and the closing phenylalanine or tryptophan.

j_call	v_call	cdr3_aa
TRBJ2-5	TRBV29-1	CSVTGFSGGQETQYF
TRBJ2-7	TRBV12-3/TRBV12-4	CASSRGILYEQYF
TRBJ2-3	TRBV27	CATQPGQGSLAQYF
TRBJ2-7	TRBV7-9	CASSDGSREQYF
TRBJ2-3	TRBV14	CASSQKVWDTQYF
TRBJ1-3	TRBV5-1	CASSLAGGGNTIYF
TRBJ1-1	TRBV12-3/TRBV12-4	CASSFFGEVEAFF
TRBJ2-6	TRBV20-1	CSARAAPGRYLPSGANVLTF
TRBJ1-4	TRBV29-1	CSARTPTNEKLFF
TRBJ1-5	TRBV20-1	CSAGTGFGNQPQHF
TRBJ2-1	TRBV20-1	CSARVTAGSYNEQFF
TRBJ1-1	TRBV6-2/TRBV6-3	CASSSRRGAEAFF
TRBJ2-5	TRBV15	CATSRGGETQYF
TRBJ2-2	TRBV6-5	CASSYSTGFSGELFF
TRBJ2-7	TRBV6-1	CASSEGTGQNYEQYF
TRBJ2-3	TRBV5-1	CASSPGPGLGAGDTQYF
TRBJ1-2	TRBV11-2	CASSLDPSGRSGYTF
TRBJ1-2	TRBV19	CASSIPGTANGYTF
TRBJ2-7	TRBV20-1	CSARVPSGMYEQYF
TRBJ2-1	TRBV29-1	CSVEWPYNEQFF
TRBJ1-2	TRBV29-1	CSVGTSFNYGYTF
TRBJ2-1	TRBV5-1	CASSPAVTSGINEQFF
TRBJ2-2	TRBV6-4	CASAEGAGTGELFF